This T cell receptor (beta chain) was retrieved from a study of radiotherapy plus CTLA-4 blockade in lung cancer. Study information: Objective responses were observed in around 17% of patients, and disease control was achieved by 30% to 40%. Study outcomes and limitations: In blood, after radiotherapy plus ipilimumab, tumor-derived TCR clones expanded.

Produced via immunoSEQ multiplex PCR; TCRdb's table is partial and in-frame only. Altogether roughly 100,000 clones are present, over 75% being singletons, with the ten largest covering over 2%. In chemo-refractory metastatic non-small-cell lung cancer, patients got ipilimumab CTLA-4 blockade together with focal radiation. Trimming at V came to 2 bases and at J to 11 bases, leaving 7 bases not matched to a gene. CDR1 is MNHEY, CDR2 SVGAGI, per germline. The CDR3 covers 13 residues. This clone was counted only a few times. What it binds is unknown. This receptor was obtained from a human donor with non-small cell lung cancer that progressed on radiotherapy plus ipilimumab. Some clones in this sample may be carry-over from other donors' samples. The sample here was peripheral blood, taken from a patient treated with radiotherapy plus ipilimumab. The chain uses TRBV6-5 and TRBJ1-1; TRBD1 matches at 8 bases. In DNA, the CDR3 is TGTGCCAGCAGTTACGGGTCAGGGGGCGACGCTTTCTTT. Encoded protein: CASSYGSGGDAFF.